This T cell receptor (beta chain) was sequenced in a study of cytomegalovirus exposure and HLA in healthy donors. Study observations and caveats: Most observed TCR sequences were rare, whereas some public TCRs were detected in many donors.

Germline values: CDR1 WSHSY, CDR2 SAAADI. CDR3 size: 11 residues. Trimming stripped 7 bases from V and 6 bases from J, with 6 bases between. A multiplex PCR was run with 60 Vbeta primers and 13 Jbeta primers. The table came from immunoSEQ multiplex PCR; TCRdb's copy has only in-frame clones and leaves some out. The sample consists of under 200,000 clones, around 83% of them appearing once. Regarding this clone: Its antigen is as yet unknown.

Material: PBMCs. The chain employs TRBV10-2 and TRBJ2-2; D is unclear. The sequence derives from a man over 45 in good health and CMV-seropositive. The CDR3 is CASTSSGELFF. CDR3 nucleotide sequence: TGCGCCAGCACTAGTTCCGGGGAGCTGTTTTTT.